The present entry profiles one TCR beta chain with its context. The sample is drawn from a study of CD8 T cells in Susac syndrome. When the RNA was reverse transcribed, random hexamers were used with an input of roughly 0.5 to 1 ug. The CDR3 of TCR beta was amplified by immunoSEQ multiplex PCR across 54 Vbeta and 13 Jbeta. TCRdb redid the calling of the immunoSEQ multiplex PCR reads with MiXCR, one entry per CDR3 protein. The profile shows around 80,000 distinct CDR3 sequences, approximately 93% of them singletons. Unmatched junction bases numbered 15, after V lost 5 bases and J lost 5 bases. CDR3 length: 17 amino acids. CDR1 is SGHTA, CDR2 FQGNSA, per germline.

This TCR was sampled from a human donor with Susac syndrome. The specimen sequenced was CD8+ T cells from PBMCs. The V and J genes are TRBV7-2 and TRBJ2-7; 10 bases fit TRBD1. CDR3 sequence reads: CASSMSSGTGVPHEQYF. CDR3 bases: TGTGCCAGCAGCATGAGCTCCGGGACAGGGGTCCCCCACGAGCAGTACTTC. The whole variable domain, filled in from reference TRBV7-2 and TRBJ2-7, reads GAGVSQSPSNKVTEKGKDVELRCDPISGHTALYWYRQSLGQGLEFLIYFQGNSAPDKSGLPSDRFSAERTGGSVSTLTIQRTQQEDSAVYLCASSMSSGTGVPHEQYFGPGTRLTVT.